One sample yielded the 10 T cell receptor beta chains listed below, sequenced in a study of OX40 agonist ivuxolimab in advanced cancers. TCRdb keeps only in-frame clones here, not all; method: immunoSEQ multiplex PCR. The data hold 43,000 or so clones, with 70% to 90% observed a single time. Sequences were derived from CD4+ or CD8+ T cells sorted from blood, sampled in a trial of the OX40 agonist ivuxolimab. These receptor sequences come from an adult with an advanced solid tumor such as melanoma, head and neck, liver or kidney cancer.

V and J are TRBV15 and TRBJ2-1, with D uncertain. The V and J ends lost 0 bases and 8 bases respectively, with 5 bases between them. The CDR3 extends over 12 amino acids. The germline V gene encodes CDR1 LNHNV and CDR2 YYDKDF (reference sequence). The CDR3, as DNA: TGTGCCACCAGCAGAGATGAAGATGAGCAGTTCTTC. The encoded protein is CATSRDEDEQFF.

V usage is TRBV11-2 and J usage is TRBJ1-1; D ambiguous. The ends were cut back, 2 bases at V and 3 bases at J, with 4 bases in the middle. The length of the CDR3 is 12 residues. Germline CDR1 SGHAT, CDR2 FQNNGV. The DNA for the CDR3 is TGTGCCAGCAGCTTAAGGGACACTGAAGCTTTCTTT. Translating gives CASSLRDTEAFF.

The J gene is TRBJ1-5, the V gene TRBV7-3; TRBD1 aligns across 7 bases. The V and J ends lost 5 bases and 3 bases, in that order; junction bases with no gene match: 10. The CDR3 totals 16 residues. Germline lookup yields CDR1 SGHTA and CDR2 FQGTGA. In DNA, the CDR3 is TGTGCCAGCAGCCGATCCAGGGGGTGGAACAATCAGCCCCAGCATTTT. Translation: CASSRSRGWNNQPQHF.

CDR3 sequence: CASSWDKATYEQYF. CDR3 sequence (DNA): TGTGCCAGCAGTTGGGACAAAGCGACCTACGAGCAGTACTTC. The chain employs TRBV6-5 and TRBJ2-7; D possibly corresponds to TRBD1 (6 bases). V lost 4 bases and J lost 2, with 12 bases in between. The CDR3 covers 14 residues. Germline V gene sequence: CDR1 MNHEY, CDR2 SVGAGI.

The V gene is TRBV7-9, the J gene TRBJ1-2; D is unresolved. This CDR3 has 11 amino acids. The germline V and J ends were trimmed by 5 bases and 5 bases, with 6 bases remaining between them. Germline CDR1 is SEHNR and CDR2 is FQNEAQ (reference sequence). The CDR3, as DNA: TGTGCCAGCAGCGGGAGTTATGGCTACACCTTC. It is translated as CASSGSYGYTF.

The chain couples TRBV14 to TRBJ1-5, with a possible D match to TRBD1 (5 bases). The V gene lost 0 bases and the J gene lost 5 bases, with 14 bases spanning the gap. This CDR3 is built from 16 residues. CDR1 is SGHDN, CDR2 FVKESK, per germline. The CDR3, as DNA: TGTGCCAGCAGCCAAGACCCACGGGGCTGGGATCAGCCCCAGCATTTT. Its translation is CASSQDPRGWDQPQHF.

The V and J genes are TRBV9 and TRBJ2-7; possibly TRBD1 or TRBD2 for D (6 bases each). Germline loops: CDR1 SGDLS, CDR2 YYNGEE. V lost 4 bases and J 4 bases, leaving 15 bases between the germline ends. The length of the CDR3 is 14 residues. Written as DNA, the CDR3 is TGTGCCAGCAGCTATTCCGGGGGCTGGTACGAGCAGTACTTC. It encodes CASSYSGGWYEQYF.

The chain combines TRBV7-2 with TRBJ2-7, with TRBD1 matching 8 bases. CDR1 SGHTA and CDR2 FQGNSA come from the germline V gene. The ends lost 3 bases at V and 1 base at J; junction bases unmatched: 5. This CDR3 is built from 15 residues. The CDR3 region has the DNA TGTGCCAGCAGCTTTGGGACAGGTCTGTCCTACGAGCAGTACTTC. This codes for CASSFGTGLSYEQYF.

The V call is TRBV4-2, the J call TRBJ2-3; D remains ambiguous. There are 13 residues in the CDR3. Germline V lookup: CDR1 LGHNA, CDR2 YNFKEQ. V was trimmed by 0 bases and J by 6 bases, leaving 7 bases between them. CDR3 sequence reads: CASSQEGRDTQYF. DNA for the CDR3: TGTGCCAGCAGCCAAGAAGGAAGGGATACGCAGTATTTT.

This clone was found once. CDR3 in amino acids: CASSQDLGERGYTF. In DNA, the CDR3 is TGCGCCAGCAGCCAAGATTTGGGGGAGCGTGGCTACACCTTC. The chain is built from TRBV4-1 and TRBJ1-2; D perhaps matches TRBD1 (5 bases). Germline CDR1 and CDR2: MGHRA and YSYEKL. V dropped 0 bases and J dropped 7 bases, with 12 bases sitting between them. The CDR3 totals 14 residues.